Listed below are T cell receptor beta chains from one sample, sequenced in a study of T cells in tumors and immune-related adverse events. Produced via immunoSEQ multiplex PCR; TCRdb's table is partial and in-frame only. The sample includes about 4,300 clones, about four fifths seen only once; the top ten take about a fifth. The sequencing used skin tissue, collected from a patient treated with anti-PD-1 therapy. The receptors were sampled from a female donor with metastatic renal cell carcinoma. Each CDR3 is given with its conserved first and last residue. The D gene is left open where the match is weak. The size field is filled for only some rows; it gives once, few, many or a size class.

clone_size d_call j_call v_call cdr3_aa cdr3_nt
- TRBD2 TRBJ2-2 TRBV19 CASSIGHGGAGELFF TGTGCCAGTAGTATAGGACACGGGGGGGCCGGGGAGCTGTTTTTT
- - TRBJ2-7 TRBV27 CASSLGGSNEQYF TGTGCCAGCAGTTTAGGAGGGAGCAACGAGCAGTACTTC
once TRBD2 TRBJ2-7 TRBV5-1 CASTESSGITYEQYF TGCGCCAGCACCGAAAGTAGCGGGATCACCTACGAGCAGTACTTC
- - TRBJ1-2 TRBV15 CATSRARGGLGYTF TGTGCCACCAGCAGAGCGCGAGGGGGGCTTGGCTACACCTTC
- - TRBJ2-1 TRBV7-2 CASSLYQDVGSYNEQFF TGTGCCAGCAGCTTATATCAGGATGTGGGCTCCTACAATGAGCAGTTCTTC
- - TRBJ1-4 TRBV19 CASSLPGARRGEKLFF TGTGCCAGTAGTCTCCCGGGGGCCAGGAGGGGTGAAAAACTGTTTTTT
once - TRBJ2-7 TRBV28 CASSFVLTVYEQYF TGTGCCAGCAGTTTCGTCCTGACAGTCTACGAGCAGTACTTC
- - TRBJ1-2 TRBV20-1 CSAPKGYGYTF TGCAGTGCTCCCAAGGGATATGGCTACACCTTC
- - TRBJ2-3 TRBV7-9 CASRTRGPGADTQYF TGTGCCAGCAGAACGCGGGGGCCGGGAGCAGATACGCAGTATTTT
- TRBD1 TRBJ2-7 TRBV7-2 CASSPRQGISYEQYF TGTGCCAGCAGCCCGCGACAGGGGATAAGCTACGAGCAGTACTTC
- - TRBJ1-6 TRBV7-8 CASSLRGSRVQYNSPLHF TGTGCCAGCAGCTTAAGGGGGTCTAGGGTTCAATATAATTCACCCCTCCACTTT
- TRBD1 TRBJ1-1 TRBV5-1 CASRLGQGNTEAFF TGCGCCAGCAGACTGGGACAGGGGAACACTGAAGCTTTCTTT
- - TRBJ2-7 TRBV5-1 CASSLVEGDEQYF TGCGCCAGCAGCTTGGTAGAGGGAGACGAGCAGTACTTC
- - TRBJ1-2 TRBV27 CASSQQTPRGADGYTF TGTGCCAGCAGTCAACAAACTCCACGGGGGGCTGATGGCTACACCTTC